Following are 12 T cell receptor beta chains from one sample sequenced in a study of cytomegalovirus exposure and HLA in healthy donors. PCR primers comprised 60 Vbeta and 13 Jbeta primers. Sequencing was performed with immunoSEQ multiplex PCR; in TCRdb, only in-frame clones are kept and a portion is missing. The data contain around 150,000 clones, approximately 78% of them singletons. Sequencing was performed on PBMCs. The receptors were sampled from a woman in her 30s in good health and CMV-seropositive.

This chain joins TRBV5-1 and TRBJ2-2, with D possibly TRBD1 on 5 matching bases. Germline values: CDR1 SGHRS, CDR2 YFSETQ. V lost 9 bases, J lost 2 bases, and 14 bases lay in between. The CDR3 runs 14 residues. The CDR3 region is CATTDKLNTGELFF. In DNA form, the CDR3 reads TGCGCCACCACGGACAAACTAAACACCGGGGAGCTGTTTTTT.

CDR3 region: CASSPDRDYGYTF. The CDR3 nucleotides read TGTGCCAGCTCACCCGACAGGGACTATGGCTACACCTTC. V is TRBV18 and J is TRBJ1-2; 7 bases agree with TRBD1. Trimming cost V 3 bases and J 3 bases; bases outside gene matches: 1. CDR3 length: 13 amino acids. The germline CDR1 and CDR2 sequences are KGHSH and LQKENI.

This clone came up once. V usage is TRBV6-1 and J usage is TRBJ1-5; 10 bases map to TRBD1. Unmatched junction bases numbered 4, after V lost 0 bases and J lost 5 bases. The V gene's germline CDR1 is MNHNS and CDR2 SASEGT. This CDR3 comprises 16 residues. The CDR3 reads CASSEAPGTGDQPQHF. The CDR3 DNA is TGTGCCAGCAGTGAAGCCCCAGGGACAGGGGATCAGCCCCAGCATTTT.

The chain couples TRBV19 to TRBJ2-7; no reliable D call. Trimming removed 7 bases at V and 5 bases at J, with 6 bases between. Germline CDR1 is LNHDA and CDR2 is SQIVND (reference sequence). The CDR3 loop spans 10 amino acids. The CDR3 is CASTLHEQYF. In DNA, the CDR3 is TGTGCCAGTACCCTCCACGAGCAGTACTTC.

The chain employs TRBV28 and TRBJ2-7; no reliable D call. CDR1 is MDHEN and CDR2 is SYDVKM in the germline V gene. The CDR3 runs to 13 residues. The V gene lost 3 bases and the J gene lost 5 bases, with 11 bases spanning the gap. CDR3 in amino acids: CASSFGSKNEQYF. CDR3 DNA: TGTGCCAGCAGTTTCGGGTCAAAAAACGAGCAGTACTTC.

The count of this clone is one. The chain combines TRBV19 with TRBJ1-2; TRBD1 agrees at 7 bases. Germline CDR1 reads LNHDA; CDR2 reads SQIVND (reference sequence). Germline trimming cut 3 bases from V and 4 bases from J; bases unmatched to any gene: 2. This CDR3 is built from 13 residues. The CDR3 region is CASSIRDSYGYTF. The CDR3 DNA reads TGTGCCAGTAGTATTAGGGACAGCTATGGCTACACCTTC. Full variable domain (rest looked up from reference TRBV19 and TRBJ1-2): DGGITQSPKYLFRKEGQNVTLSCEQNLNHDAMYWYRQDPGQGLRLIYYSQIVNDFQKGDIAEGYSVSREKKESFPLTVTSAQKNPTAFYLCASSIRDSYGYTFGSGTRLTVV.

The rearrangement joins TRBV4-2 to TRBJ2-3; TRBD2 aligns across 7 bases. This CDR3 has 17 residues. V dropped 4 bases and J dropped 0; count of bases not matched to a gene: 10. The V gene's germline CDR1 is LGHNA and CDR2 YNFKEQ. Here the CDR3 reads CASSPAWLAESTDTQYF. The CDR3 DNA sequence: TGTGCCAGCAGCCCAGCATGGCTAGCGGAAAGCACAGATACGCAGTATTTT.

The genes are TRBV7-3 and TRBJ1-1; D ambiguous. Trimming shortened V by 2 bases and J by 0 bases, and 10 bases separated the two germline ends. CDR3 length: 15 residues. The V gene's germline CDR1 is SGHTA and CDR2 FQGTGA. The CDR3 DNA follows: TGTGCCAGCAGCTTAGGGAGGGTCATGAACACTGAAGCTTTCTTT. Translation gives CASSLGRVMNTEAFF.

The chain employs TRBV7-9 and TRBJ1-2; TRBD1 aligns across 7 bases. CDR3 length: 13 amino acids. With 8 bases clipped from V and 6 bases from J, the junction kept 9 bases outside the gene matches. Germline-derived CDR1 and CDR2 are SEHNR and FQNEAQ (reference sequence). In DNA form, the CDR3 reads TGTGCCAGCTCTAAAGGACAGGCCCATGGCTACACCTTC. This codes for CASSKGQAHGYTF.

The rearrangement joins TRBV4-3 to TRBJ2-5; 7 positions agree with TRBD1. The CDR3 runs to 18 residues. From germline, CDR1 is LGHNA and CDR2 YSLEER. The J segment lost 2 bases and the V segment lost 0 bases, leaving 12 bases of the junction unmatched. CDR3: CASSQDLIGGQSQETQYF. The DNA of the CDR3 is TGCGCCAGCAGCCAAGATCTTATAGGGGGACAGTCGCAAGAGACCCAGTACTTC.

The chain combines TRBV5-4 with TRBJ2-3, with TRBD2 matching over 8 bases. The CDR3 extends over 16 amino acids. Germline V gene sequence: CDR1 SGHNT, CDR2 YYREEE (reference sequence). V shed 0 bases, J shed 1 base, and the junction held 4 bases outside the gene matches. The DNA for the CDR3 is TGTGCCAGCAGCTTGGCGACTAGCGCTCGCACAGATACGCAGTATTTT. Protein: CASSLATSARTDTQYF.

The chain couples TRBV2 to TRBJ1-2; 7 bases map to TRBD1. CDR3 size: 12 residues. V lost 4 bases to trimming and J lost 6 bases; unmatched junction nucleotides: 2. The V gene's germline CDR1 is SNHLY and CDR2 FYNNEI. In DNA, the CDR3 is TGTGCCAGCAGTGTAGGGACAGATGGCTACACCTTC. It specifies CASSVGTDGYTF.